The T cell receptor (beta chain) under discussion was sequenced for a study of T cells after yellow fever vaccination. At the level of the study: SMART-Seq v4 Ultra Low Input prepared libraries from low-cell fractions. Study-wide results and limits: Reappearance after the booster was observed for most primary-vaccination clones (roughly 97% CD4, roughly 90% CD8).

CDR1 MNHEY and CDR2 SVGAGI come from the germline V gene. The CDR3 runs to 13 residues. V dropped 3 bases and J dropped 9 bases, with 14 bases sitting between them. This clonotype was seen many times. What it binds is unknown. A process of 5'RACE template switching, which added a universal primer site and UMIs, was used to make TCR cDNA. In TCRdb, the 5' RACE reads were re-called with MiXCR into one record per CDR3 protein. The repertoire consists of over 150,000 distinct CDR3 sequences, with 5.5% to 7.5% occurring once and the leading ten covering 2.9%. The chain combines TRBV6-5 with TRBJ1-1, with D possibly TRBD1 on 5 matching bases. This TCR was recovered from a man between 18 and 29 years old who received the YFV17D yellow fever vaccine. This material consisted of CD4+ T cells sorted from PBMCs, taken on the day of the first yellow fever vaccination. The DNA for the CDR3 is TGTGCCAGCAGTTATTTGGGGCAGGTAAAAGCTTTCTTT. This codes for CASSYLGQVKAFF.